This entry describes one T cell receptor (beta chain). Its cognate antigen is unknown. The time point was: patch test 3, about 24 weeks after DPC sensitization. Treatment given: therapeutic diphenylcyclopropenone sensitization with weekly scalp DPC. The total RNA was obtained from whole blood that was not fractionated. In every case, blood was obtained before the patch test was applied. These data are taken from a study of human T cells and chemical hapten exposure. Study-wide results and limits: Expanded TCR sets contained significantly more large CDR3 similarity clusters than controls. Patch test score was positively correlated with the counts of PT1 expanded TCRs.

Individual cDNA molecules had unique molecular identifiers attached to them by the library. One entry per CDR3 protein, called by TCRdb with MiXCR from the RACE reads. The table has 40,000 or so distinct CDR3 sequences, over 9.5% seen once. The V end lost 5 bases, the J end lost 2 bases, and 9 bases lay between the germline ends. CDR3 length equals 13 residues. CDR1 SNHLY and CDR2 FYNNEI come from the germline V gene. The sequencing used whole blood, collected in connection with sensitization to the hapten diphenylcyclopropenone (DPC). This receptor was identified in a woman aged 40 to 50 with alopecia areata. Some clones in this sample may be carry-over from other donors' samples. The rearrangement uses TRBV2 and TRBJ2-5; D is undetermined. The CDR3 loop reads CASSQNWQETQYF. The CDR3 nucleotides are TGTGCCAGCAGTCAAAATTGGCAAGAGACCCAGTACTTC.